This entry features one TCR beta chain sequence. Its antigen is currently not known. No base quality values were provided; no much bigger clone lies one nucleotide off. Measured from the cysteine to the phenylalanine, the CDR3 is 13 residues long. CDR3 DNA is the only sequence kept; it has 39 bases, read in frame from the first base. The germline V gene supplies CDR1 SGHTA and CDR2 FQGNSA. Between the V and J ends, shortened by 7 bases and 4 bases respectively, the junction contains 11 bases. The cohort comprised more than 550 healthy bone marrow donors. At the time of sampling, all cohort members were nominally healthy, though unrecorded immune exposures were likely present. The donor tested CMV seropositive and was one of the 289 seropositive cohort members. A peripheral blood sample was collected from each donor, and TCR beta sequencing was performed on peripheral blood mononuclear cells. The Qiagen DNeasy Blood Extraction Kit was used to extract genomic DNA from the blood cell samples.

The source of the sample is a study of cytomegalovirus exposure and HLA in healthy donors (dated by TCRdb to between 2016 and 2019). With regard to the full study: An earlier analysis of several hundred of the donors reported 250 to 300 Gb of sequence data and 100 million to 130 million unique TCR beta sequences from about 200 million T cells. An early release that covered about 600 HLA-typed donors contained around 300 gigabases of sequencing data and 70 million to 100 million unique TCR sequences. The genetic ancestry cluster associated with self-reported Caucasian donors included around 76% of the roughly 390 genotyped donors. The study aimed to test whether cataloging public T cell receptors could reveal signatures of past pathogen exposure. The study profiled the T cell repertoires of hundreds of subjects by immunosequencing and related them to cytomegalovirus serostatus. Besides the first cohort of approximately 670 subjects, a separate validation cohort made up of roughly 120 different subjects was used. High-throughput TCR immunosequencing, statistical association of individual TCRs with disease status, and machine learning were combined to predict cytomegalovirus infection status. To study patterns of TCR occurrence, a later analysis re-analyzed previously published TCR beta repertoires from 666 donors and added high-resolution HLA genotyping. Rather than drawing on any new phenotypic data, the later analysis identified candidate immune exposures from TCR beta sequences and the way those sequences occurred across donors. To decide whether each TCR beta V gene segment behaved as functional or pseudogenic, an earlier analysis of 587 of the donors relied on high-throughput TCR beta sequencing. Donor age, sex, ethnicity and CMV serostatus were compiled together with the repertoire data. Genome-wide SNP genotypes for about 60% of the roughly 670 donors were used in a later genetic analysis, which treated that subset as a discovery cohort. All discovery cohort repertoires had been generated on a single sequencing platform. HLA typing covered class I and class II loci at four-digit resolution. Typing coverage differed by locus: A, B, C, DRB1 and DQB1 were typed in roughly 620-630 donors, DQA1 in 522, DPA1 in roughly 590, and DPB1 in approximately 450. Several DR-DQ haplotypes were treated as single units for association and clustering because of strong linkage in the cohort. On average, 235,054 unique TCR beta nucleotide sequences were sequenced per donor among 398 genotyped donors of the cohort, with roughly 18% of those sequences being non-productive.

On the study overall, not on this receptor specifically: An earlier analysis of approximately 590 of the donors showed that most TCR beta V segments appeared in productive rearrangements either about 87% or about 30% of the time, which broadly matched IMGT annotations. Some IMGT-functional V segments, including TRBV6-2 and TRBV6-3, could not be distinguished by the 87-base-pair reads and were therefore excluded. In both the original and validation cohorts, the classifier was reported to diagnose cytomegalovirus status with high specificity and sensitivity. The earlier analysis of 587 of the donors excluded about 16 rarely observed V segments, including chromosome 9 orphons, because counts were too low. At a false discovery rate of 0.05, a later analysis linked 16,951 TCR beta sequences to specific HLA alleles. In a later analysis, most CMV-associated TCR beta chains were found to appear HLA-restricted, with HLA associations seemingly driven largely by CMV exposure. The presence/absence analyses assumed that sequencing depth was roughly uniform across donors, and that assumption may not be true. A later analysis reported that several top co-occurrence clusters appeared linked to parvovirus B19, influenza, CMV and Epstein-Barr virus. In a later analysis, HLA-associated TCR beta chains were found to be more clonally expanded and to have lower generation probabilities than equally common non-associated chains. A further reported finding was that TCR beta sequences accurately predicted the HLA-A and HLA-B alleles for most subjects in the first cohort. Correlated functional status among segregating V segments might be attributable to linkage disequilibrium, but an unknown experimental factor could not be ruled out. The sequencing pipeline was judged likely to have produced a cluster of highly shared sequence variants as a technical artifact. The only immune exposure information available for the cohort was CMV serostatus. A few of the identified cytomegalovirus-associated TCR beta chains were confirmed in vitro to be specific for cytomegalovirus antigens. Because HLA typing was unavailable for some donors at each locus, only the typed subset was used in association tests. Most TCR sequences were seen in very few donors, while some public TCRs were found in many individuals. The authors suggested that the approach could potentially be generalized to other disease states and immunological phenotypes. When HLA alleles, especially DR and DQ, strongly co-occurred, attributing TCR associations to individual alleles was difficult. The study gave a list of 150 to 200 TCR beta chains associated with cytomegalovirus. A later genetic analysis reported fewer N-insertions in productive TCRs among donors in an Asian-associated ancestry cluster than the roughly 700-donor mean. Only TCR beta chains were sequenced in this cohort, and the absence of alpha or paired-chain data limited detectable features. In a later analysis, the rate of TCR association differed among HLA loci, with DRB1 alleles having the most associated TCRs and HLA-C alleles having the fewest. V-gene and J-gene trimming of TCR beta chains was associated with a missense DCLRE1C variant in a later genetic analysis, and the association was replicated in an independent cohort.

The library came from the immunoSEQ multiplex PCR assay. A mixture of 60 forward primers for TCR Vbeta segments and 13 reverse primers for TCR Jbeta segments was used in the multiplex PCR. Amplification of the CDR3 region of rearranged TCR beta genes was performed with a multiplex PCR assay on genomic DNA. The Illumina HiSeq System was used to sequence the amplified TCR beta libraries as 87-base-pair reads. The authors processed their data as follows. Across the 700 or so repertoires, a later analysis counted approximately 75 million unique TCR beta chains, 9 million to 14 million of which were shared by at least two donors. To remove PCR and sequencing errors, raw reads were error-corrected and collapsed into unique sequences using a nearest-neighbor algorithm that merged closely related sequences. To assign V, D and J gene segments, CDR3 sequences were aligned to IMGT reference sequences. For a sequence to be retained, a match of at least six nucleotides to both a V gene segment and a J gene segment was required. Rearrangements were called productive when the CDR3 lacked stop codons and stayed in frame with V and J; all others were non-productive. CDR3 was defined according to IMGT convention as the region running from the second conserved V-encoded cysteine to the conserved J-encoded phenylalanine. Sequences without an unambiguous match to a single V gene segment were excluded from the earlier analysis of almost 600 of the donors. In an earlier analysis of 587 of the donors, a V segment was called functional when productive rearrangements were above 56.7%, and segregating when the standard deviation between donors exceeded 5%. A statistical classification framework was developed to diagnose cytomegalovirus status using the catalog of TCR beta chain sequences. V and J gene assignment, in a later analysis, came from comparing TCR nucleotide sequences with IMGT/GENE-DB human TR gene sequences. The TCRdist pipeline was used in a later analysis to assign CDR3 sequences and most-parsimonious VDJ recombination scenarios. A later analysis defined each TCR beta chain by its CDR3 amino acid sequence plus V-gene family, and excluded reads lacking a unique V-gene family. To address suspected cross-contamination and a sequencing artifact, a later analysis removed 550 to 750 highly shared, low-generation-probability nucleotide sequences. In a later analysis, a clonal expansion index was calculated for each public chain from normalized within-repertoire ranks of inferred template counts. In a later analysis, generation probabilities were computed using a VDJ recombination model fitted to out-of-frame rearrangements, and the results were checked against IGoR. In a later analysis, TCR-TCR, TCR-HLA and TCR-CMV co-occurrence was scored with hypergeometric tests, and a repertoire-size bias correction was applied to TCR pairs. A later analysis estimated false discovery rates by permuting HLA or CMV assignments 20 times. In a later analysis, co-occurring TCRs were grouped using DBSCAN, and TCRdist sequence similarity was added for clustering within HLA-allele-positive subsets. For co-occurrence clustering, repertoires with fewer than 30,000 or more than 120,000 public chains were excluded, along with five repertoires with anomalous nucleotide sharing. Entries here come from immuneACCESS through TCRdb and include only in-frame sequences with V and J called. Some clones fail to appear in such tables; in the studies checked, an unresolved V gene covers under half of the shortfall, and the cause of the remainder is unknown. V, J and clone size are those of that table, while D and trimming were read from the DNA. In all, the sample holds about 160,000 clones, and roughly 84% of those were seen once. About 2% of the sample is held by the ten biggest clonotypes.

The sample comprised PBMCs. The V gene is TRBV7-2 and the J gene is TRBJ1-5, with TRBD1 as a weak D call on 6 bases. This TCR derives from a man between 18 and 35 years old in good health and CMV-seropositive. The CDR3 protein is CASNRQANQPQHF. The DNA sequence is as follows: TGTGCCAGCAACAGACAGGCGAATCAGCCCCAGCATTTT.